This TCR beta chain appears in the sequencing data of a study of blood T cells in healthy people across ages. Study outcomes and limitations: Measured against age, TCR beta diversity per million T cells decreased in a roughly linear manner. There was no known CMV status for donors, so expanded clonotype changes were possibly confounded.

The individuals who served as donors were healthy Caucasians living in Russia, aged roughly 6 to 100. To note about this clonotype: Its antigen is not known.

CDR1 is MGHDK, CDR2 SYGVNS, per germline. The CDR3 length is 16 residues. Trimming took off 5 bases at V and 0 bases at J, with 14 bases between the two ends. The use of a sample-barcoded 5' primer and a J-beta primer mix characterized a second PCR of roughly 7 to 11 cycles. The study obtained at least 2.5 million CDR3-containing paired-end reads from every sample. TCRdb re-called the 5' RACE reads through MiXCR, storing one row per CDR3 protein. Among around 1.5 million distinct CDR3 sequences, 30% to 40% were seen once, and the ten largest hold about 11%. The TCR sequence derives from a woman younger than 45 in good health. The material sequenced was blood. V and J are TRBV25-1 and TRBJ1-5; D remains ambiguous. CDR3 loop: CASSSEIGISNQPQHF. Written as DNA, the CDR3 is TGTGCCAGCAGTTCCGAGATCGGGATTAGCAATCAGCCCCAGCATTTT.